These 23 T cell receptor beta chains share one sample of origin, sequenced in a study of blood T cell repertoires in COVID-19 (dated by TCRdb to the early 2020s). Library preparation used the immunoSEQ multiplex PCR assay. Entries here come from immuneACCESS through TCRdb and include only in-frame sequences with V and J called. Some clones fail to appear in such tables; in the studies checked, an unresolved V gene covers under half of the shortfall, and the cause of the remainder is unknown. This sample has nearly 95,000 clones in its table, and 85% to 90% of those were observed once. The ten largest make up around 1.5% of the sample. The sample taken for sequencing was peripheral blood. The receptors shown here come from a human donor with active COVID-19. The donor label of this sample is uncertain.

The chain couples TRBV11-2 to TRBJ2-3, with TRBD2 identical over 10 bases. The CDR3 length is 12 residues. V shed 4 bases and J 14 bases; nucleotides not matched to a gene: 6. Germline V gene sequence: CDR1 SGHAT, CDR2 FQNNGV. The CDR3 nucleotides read TGTGCCAGCAGCTCCCCACTAGCGGGGCCGTATTTT. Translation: CASSSPLAGPYF.

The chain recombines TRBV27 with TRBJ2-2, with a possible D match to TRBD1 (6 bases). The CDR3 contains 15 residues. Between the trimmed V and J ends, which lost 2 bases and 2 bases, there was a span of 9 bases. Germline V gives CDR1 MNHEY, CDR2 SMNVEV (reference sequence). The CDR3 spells CASSLQGRNTGELFF. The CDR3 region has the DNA TGTGCCAGCAGTTTACAGGGGCGCAACACCGGGGAGCTGTTTTTT.

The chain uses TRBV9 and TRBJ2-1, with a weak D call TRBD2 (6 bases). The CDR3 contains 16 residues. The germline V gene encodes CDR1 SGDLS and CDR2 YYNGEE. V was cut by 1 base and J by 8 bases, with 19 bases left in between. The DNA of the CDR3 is TGTGCCAGCAGCGTATCTCCAGGCCGGGGGATGGATGAGCAGTTCTTC. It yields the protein CASSVSPGRGMDEQFF.

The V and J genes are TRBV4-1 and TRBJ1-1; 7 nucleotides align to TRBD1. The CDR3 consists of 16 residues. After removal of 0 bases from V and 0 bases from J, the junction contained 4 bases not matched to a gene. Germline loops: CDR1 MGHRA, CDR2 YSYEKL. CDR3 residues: CASSQDKGQMNTEAFF. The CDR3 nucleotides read TGCGCCAGCAGCCAAGACAAGGGACAGATGAACACTGAAGCTTTCTTT.

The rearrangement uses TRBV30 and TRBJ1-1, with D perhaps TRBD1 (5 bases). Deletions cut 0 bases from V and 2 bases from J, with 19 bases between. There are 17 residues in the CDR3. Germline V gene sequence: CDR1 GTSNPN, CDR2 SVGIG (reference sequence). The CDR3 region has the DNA TGTGCCTGGAGTGTTTCACCGGGGGGGAGTTATAACACTGAAGCTTTCTTT. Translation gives CAWSVSPGGSYNTEAFF.

CDR3: CASRLAGGYEQYF. The CDR3 bases are TGTGCCAGCAGGTTAGCGGGGGGTTACGAGCAGTACTTC. The chain links TRBV6-5 to TRBJ2-7; 10 positions agree with TRBD2. Germline V gives CDR1 MNHEY, CDR2 SVGAGI. J gave up 4 bases and V 6 bases, and 3 bases lay outside the gene matches. There are 13 residues in the CDR3.

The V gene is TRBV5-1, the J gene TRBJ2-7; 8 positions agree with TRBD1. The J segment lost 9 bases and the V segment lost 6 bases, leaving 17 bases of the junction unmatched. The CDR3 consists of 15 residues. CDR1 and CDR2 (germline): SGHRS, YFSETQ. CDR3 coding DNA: TGCGCCAGCACCGAAGGTAGGGACAGGAAGGTCGCGCAGTACTTC. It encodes CASTEGRDRKVAQYF.

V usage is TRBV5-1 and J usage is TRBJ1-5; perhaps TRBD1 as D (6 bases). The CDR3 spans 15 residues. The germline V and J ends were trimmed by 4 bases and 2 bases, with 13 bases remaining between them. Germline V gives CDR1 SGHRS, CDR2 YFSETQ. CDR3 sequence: CASSTTGGGNQPQHF. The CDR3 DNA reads TGCGCCAGCAGCACGACAGGTGGGGGCAATCAGCCCCAGCATTTT.

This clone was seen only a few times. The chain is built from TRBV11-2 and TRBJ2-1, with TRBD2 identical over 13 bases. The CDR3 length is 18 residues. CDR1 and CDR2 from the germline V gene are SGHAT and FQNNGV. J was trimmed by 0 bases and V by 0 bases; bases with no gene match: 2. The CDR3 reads CASSLDRTSGGSYNEQFF. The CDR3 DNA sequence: TGTGCCAGCAGCTTAGATCGGACTAGCGGGGGCTCCTACAATGAGCAGTTCTTC.

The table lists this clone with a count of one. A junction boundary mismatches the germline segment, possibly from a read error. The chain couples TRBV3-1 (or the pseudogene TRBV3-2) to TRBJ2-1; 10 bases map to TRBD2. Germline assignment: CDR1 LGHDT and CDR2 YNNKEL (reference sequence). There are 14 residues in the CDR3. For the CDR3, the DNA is TGTGCCAGCAGACAAGGACTAGCGGATAATGAGCAGTTCTTC. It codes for CASRQGLADNEQFF.

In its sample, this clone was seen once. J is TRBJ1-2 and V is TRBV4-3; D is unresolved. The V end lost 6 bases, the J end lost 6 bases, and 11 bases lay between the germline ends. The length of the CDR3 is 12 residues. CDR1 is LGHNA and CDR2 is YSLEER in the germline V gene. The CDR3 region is CASSNGLHGYTF. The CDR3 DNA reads TGCGCCAGCAGTAATGGACTTCATGGCTACACCTTC.

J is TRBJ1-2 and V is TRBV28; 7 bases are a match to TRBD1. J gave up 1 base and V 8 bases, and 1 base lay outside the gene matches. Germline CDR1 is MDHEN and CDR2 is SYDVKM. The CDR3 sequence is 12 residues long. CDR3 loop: CASRDSNYGYTF. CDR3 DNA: TGTGCCAGCCGGGACAGTAACTATGGCTACACCTTC.

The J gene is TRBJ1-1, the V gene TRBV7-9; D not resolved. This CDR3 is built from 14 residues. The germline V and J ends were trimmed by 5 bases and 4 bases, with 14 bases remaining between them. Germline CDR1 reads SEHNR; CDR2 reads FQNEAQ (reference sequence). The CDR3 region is CASSPPGEVTEAFF. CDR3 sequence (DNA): TGTGCCAGCAGCCCCCCCGGGGAGGTCACTGAAGCTTTCTTT.

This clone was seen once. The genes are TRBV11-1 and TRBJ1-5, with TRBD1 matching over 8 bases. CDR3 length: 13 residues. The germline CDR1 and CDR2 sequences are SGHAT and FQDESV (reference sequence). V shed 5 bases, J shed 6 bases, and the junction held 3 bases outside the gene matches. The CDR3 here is CASSRDRTQPQHF. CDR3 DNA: TGTGCCAGCAGCCGGGACAGGACTCAGCCCCAGCATTTT.

The CDR3 spells CASSLFRQLNTEAFF. CDR3 coding DNA: TGTGCCAGCAGTTTATTCCGACAGCTGAACACTGAAGCTTTCTTT. This chain joins TRBV28 and TRBJ1-1; a possible D gene is TRBD1 (5 bases). The length of the CDR3 is 15 residues. Germline CDR1 and CDR2: MDHEN and SYDVKM. V lost 1 base and J lost 0, with 9 bases in between.

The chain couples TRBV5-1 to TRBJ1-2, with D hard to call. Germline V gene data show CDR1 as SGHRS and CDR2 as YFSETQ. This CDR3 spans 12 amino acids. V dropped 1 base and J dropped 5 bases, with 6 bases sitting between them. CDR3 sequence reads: CASSLNAYGYTF. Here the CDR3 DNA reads TGCGCCAGCAGCTTGAATGCGTATGGCTACACCTTC.

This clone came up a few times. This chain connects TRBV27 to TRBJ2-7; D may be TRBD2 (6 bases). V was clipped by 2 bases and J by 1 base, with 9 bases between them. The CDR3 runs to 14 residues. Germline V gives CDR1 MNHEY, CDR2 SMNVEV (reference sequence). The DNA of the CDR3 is TGTGCCAGCAGTTTACGGGGGATATCCTACGAGCAGTACTTC. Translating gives CASSLRGISYEQYF.

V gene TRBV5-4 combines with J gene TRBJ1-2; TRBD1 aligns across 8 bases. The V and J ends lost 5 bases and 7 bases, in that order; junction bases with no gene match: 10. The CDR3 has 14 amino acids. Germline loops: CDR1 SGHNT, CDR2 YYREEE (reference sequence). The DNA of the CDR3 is TGTGCCAGCAGACCGACACGAACAGGGGGTGGCTACACCTTC. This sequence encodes CASRPTRTGGGYTF.

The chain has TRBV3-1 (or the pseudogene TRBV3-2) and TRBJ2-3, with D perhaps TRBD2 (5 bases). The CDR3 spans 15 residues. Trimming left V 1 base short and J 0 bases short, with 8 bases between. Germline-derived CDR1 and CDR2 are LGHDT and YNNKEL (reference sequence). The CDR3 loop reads CASSQGGSSTDTQYF. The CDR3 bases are TGTGCCAGCAGCCAAGGCGGGTCTAGCACAGATACGCAGTATTTT.

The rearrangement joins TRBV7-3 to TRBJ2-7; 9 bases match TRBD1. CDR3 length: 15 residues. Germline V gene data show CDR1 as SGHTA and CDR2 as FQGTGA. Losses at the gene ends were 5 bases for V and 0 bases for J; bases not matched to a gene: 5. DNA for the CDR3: TGTGCCAGCAGCCAGGGACAGGGTGACTCCTACGAGCAGTACTTC. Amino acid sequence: CASSQGQGDSYEQYF.

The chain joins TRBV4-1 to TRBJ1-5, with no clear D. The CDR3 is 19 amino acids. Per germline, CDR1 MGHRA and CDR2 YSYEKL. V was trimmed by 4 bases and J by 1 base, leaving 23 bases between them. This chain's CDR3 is CASSRSPEGVAGSNQPQHF. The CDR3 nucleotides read TGCGCCAGCAGCCGAAGCCCGGAGGGAGTGGCGGGCAGCAATCAGCCCCAGCATTTT.

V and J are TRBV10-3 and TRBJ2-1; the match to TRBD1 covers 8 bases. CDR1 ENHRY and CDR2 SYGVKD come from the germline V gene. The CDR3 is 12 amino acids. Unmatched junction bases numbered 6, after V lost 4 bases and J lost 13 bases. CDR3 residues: CAISVPGGSQFF. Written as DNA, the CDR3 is TGTGCCATCAGTGTGCCAGGGGGCTCACAGTTCTTC.

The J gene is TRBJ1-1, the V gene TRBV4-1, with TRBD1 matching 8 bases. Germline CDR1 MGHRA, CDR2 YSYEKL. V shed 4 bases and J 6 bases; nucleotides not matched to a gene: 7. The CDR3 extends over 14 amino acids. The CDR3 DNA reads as TGCGCCAGCAGCCTCATCATGACAGGGGCTGAAGCTTTCTTT. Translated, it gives CASSLIMTGAEAFF.